Below are 27 T cell receptor beta chains sequenced from a single sample in a study of regulatory T cells in long-lasting Graves disease. Indicated time point: persistent/refractory GD, antithyroid drugs over 5 years with positive TRAb. PBMC-extracted RNA yielded the TCR library. TCR beta libraries were built with iRepertoire HTBI primers and Arm-PCR of CDR3 regions. TCRdb fed the multiplex PCR reads into MiXCR, producing one record per CDR3 protein. The repertoire holds about 450,000 distinct CDR3 sequences, with roughly a quarter as singletons. The sample consisted of peripheral blood mononuclear cells (PBMCs), taken when the disease was refractory, from a patient treated with antithyroid drugs. The origin of the receptors is a female donor with Graves disease.

This clonotype has only a few counts. The chain carries TRBV7-2 and TRBJ2-1, with 8 positions matching TRBD2. CDR3 length: 20 amino acids. Germline lookup yields CDR1 SGHTA and CDR2 FQGNSA. V was pared by 1 base and J by 0 bases, with 14 bases of the junction left unmatched. CDR3 protein: CASSLVRAGGVLGSYNEQFF. CDR3 DNA: TGTGCCAGCAGCTTAGTAAGGGCGGGGGGCGTCCTTGGCTCCTACAATGAGCAGTTCTTC.

The J gene is TRBJ2-7, the V gene TRBV6-2 or TRBV6-3; D gene unclear. Trimming took off 2 bases at V and 6 bases at J, with 14 bases between the two ends. Germline V gene data show CDR1 as MNHEY and CDR2 as SVGEGT. The CDR3 is 14 residues long. The CDR3, as DNA: TGTGCCAGCAGTTACGTGAGTATTAGTTTCGAGCAGTACTTC. As protein: CASSYVSISFEQYF.

This clonotype turned up a few times. The chain couples TRBV5-1 to TRBJ1-4; maybe TRBD1 (5 bases). Per germline, CDR1 SGHRS and CDR2 YFSETQ. V lost 5 bases, J lost 3 bases, and 14 bases lay in between. CDR3 length: 15 amino acids. Written as DNA, the CDR3 is TGCGCCAGCAGGCACCTCGGGGCCCCTAATGAAAAACTGTTTTTT. This gives the protein CASRHLGAPNEKLFF.

The rearrangement links TRBV7-8 to TRBJ2-3; tentative D call: TRBD1 (5 bases). Germline assignment: CDR1 SGHVS and CDR2 FQNEAQ. CDR3 length equals 14 residues. Deletions cut 3 bases from V and 1 base from J, with 8 bases between. CDR3 region: CASSFSRGTDTQYF. The DNA for the CDR3 is TGTGCCAGCAGCTTTTCCAGGGGCACAGATACGCAGTATTTT.

This clonotype was detected only once. Since no conserved phenylalanine or tryptophan closes the CDR3, a read error is the likely cause. The gene calls are TRBV19 and TRBJ1-1; the D is unclear. Germline V CDR1 and CDR2: LNHDA, SQIVND (reference sequence). Trimming removed 10 bases from V and 1 base from J, with 10 bases in between. The CDR3 is made up of 12 amino acids. CDR3 region: CATSLGNTEAFL. The CDR3 DNA reads TGTGCCACCTCACTGGGGAACACTGAAGCTTTCCTT.

This clonotype showed up many times. The chain couples TRBV7-2 to TRBJ2-5; D not resolved. The CDR3 has 14 amino acids. Germline loops: CDR1 SGHTA, CDR2 FQGNSA. The ends were cut back, 0 bases at V and 2 bases at J, with 7 bases in the middle. The CDR3 loop reads CASSLANSQETQYF. DNA for the CDR3: TGTGCCAGCAGCTTAGCGAACAGTCAAGAGACCCAGTACTTC.

This clonotype was seen many times. The CDR3 DNA is TGTGCCAGCAATTTAGGCACTAGCGGCCAAGAGACCCAGTACTTC. It translates to CASNLGTSGQETQYF. The rearrangement joins TRBV2 to TRBJ2-5; 8 bases align to TRBD2. Unmatched junction bases numbered 8, after V lost 7 bases and J lost 1 base. Germline CDR1 and CDR2: SNHLY and FYNNEI. CDR3 length equals 15 residues.

A few counts support this clonotype. The chain is built from TRBV5-1 and TRBJ2-5; 8 positions agree with TRBD2. J gave up 3 bases and V 4 bases, and 8 bases lay outside the gene matches. There are 15 residues in the CDR3. Per germline, CDR1 SGHRS and CDR2 YFSETQ. The CDR3 bases are TGCGCCAGCAGCCCCCGTCCGGGACTAGAAGAGACCCAGTACTTC. It translates to CASSPRPGLEETQYF.

Here the CDR3 reads CSAGTTSRETQYF. CDR3 sequence (DNA): TGCAGTGCTGGAACGACTAGTCGAGAGACCCAGTACTTC. J is TRBJ2-5 and V is TRBV20-1; the D gene is possibly TRBD2 (6 bases). Trimming cost V 5 bases and J 4 bases, with 14 bases left between them. Germline CDR1 reads DFQATT; CDR2 reads SNEGSKA (reference sequence). The CDR3 runs 13 residues.

This clonotype has only one observation. The rearrangement uses TRBV11-2 and TRBJ2-1, with TRBD2 matching over 7 bases. The CDR3 length is 15 residues. J gave up 8 bases and V 5 bases, and 12 bases lay outside the gene matches. The germline CDR1 and CDR2 sequences are SGHAT and FQNNGV. The CDR3 region is CASSPWGEGRDEQFF. CDR3 coding DNA: TGTGCCAGCAGCCCGTGGGGGGAGGGCCGGGATGAGCAGTTCTTC.

This clonotype was detected many times. This chain connects TRBV6-1 to TRBJ1-1, with D tentatively TRBD1 (6 bases). The length of the CDR3 is 14 residues. The germline gives CDR1 MNHNS, CDR2 SASEGT. V gave up 2 bases and J gave up 6 bases, with 13 bases separating them. The CDR3 sequence: CASSERGKAAEAFF. CDR3 DNA: TGTGCCAGCAGTGAAAGGGGGAAGGCCGCTGAAGCTTTCTTT.

Only one count was recorded for this clonotype. The rearrangement uses TRBV20-1 and TRBJ2-3, with 10 nucleotides matching TRBD2. The V gene end was trimmed by 6 bases and the J gene end by 1 base; junction bases not matched to a gene: 4. CDR3 length: 14 amino acids. Germline lookup yields CDR1 DFQATT and CDR2 SNEGSKA (reference sequence). The CDR3 sequence: CSADLAGGTDTQYF. DNA of the CDR3: TGCAGTGCGGATCTAGCGGGGGGCACAGATACGCAGTATTTT.

This clonotype occurred a few times. The CDR3 spells CASSYGPPSGTANTGELFF. The DNA of the CDR3 is TGTGCCAGCAGTTACGGGCCCCCTAGCGGGACGGCGAACACCGGGGAGCTGTTTTTT. The chain recombines TRBV6-2 or TRBV6-3 with TRBJ2-2; 9 bases are shared with TRBD2. V trimming: 2 bases; J trimming: 0 bases; junction bases outside the gene matches: 10. Germline V gene sequence: CDR1 MNHEY, CDR2 SVGEGT. The CDR3 is 19 residues long.

This clonotype has a handful of counts. The rearrangement uses TRBV5-5 and TRBJ2-7, with 10 nucleotides matching TRBD2. The CDR3 is made up of 17 amino acids. CDR1 is SGHKS and CDR2 is YYEKEE in the germline V gene (reference sequence). Trimming at V came to 4 bases and at J to 2 bases, leaving 12 bases not matched to a gene. The CDR3 reads CASSLRWTSGDAYEQYF. The CDR3 DNA reads as TGTGCCAGCAGCCTACGGTGGACTAGCGGAGATGCCTACGAGCAGTACTTC.

As regards this clonotype: A much larger clone differs by one base, so this may be a read error. The CDR3 protein is CSAPRPGGAGELFF. In nucleotides, the CDR3 is TGCAGTGCCCCACGCCCGGGAGGCGCCGGGGAGCTGTTTTTT. The chain couples TRBV20-1 to TRBJ2-2; 7 bases are a match to TRBD2. Germline CDR1 and CDR2: DFQATT and SNEGSKA (reference sequence). V lost 6 bases, J lost 6 bases, and 10 bases stayed unmatched. The CDR3 has 14 residues.

The sample holds many counts of this clonotype. This chain connects TRBV28 to TRBJ1-6; D ambiguous. The germline V gene has CDR1 MDHEN and CDR2 SYDVKM. V lost 1 base and J lost 9, with 7 bases in between. The CDR3 extends over 13 amino acids. In DNA, the CDR3 is TGTGCCAGCAGTTTATCGTCCCTTTCACCCCTCCACTTT. Its protein product is CASSLSSLSPLHF.

The chain is built from TRBV6-1 and TRBJ2-7; TRBD2 aligns across 9 bases. This CDR3 has 21 amino acids. CDR1 is MNHNS, CDR2 SASEGT, per germline. With V trimmed by 6 bases and J by 3 bases, 27 bases remained unmatched. This CDR3 is CASSLSGGRAARRVLIYEQYF. In nucleotides, the CDR3 is TGTGCCAGCAGCCTGAGTGGCGGGAGGGCCGCCAGAAGAGTTTTGATCTACGAGCAGTACTTC.

This clonotype was picked up many times. The chain is built from TRBV28 and TRBJ2-5; 13 bases match TRBD2. Germline V gene sequence: CDR1 MDHEN, CDR2 SYDVKM. The V segment lost 6 bases and the J segment 3 bases; nucleotides outside the gene matches: 4. The CDR3 runs 15 residues. CDR3 bases: TGTGCCAGCAGCAGGGGACTAGCGGGGAAAGAGACCCAGTACTTC. Translated: CASSRGLAGKETQYF.

Concerning this clonotype: An end of the junction differs from the germline gene, which may be a read error. This chain uses TRBV19 with TRBJ1-4, with TRBD1 as a possible D gene (5 bases). The CDR3 consists of 13 residues. The germline V gene has CDR1 LNHDA and CDR2 SQIVND (reference sequence). The CDR3, as DNA: TGTGCCAGTAGTATCTGGAGGGACGAAAAACGGTTTTTT. Its translation: CASSIWRDEKRFF.

The table lists this clonotype with a few counts. The CDR3 DNA reads as TGTGCCAGCAGTCTCTATTTCGGGAGTCCCTACGAGCAGTACTTC. Translation gives CASSLYFGSPYEQYF. The chain combines TRBV6-1 with TRBJ2-7; D may be TRBD2 (6 bases). This CDR3 has 15 residues. The germline CDR1 and CDR2 sequences are MNHNS and SASEGT. Between the trimmed V and J ends, which lost 5 bases and 2 bases, there was a span of 16 bases.

This clonotype was counted a few times. The rearrangement links TRBV24-1 to TRBJ2-7; tentative D call: TRBD1 (6 bases). Trimming pared 6 bases from V and 2 bases from J, leaving 13 bases between. This CDR3 has 14 residues. Germline CDR1 and CDR2: KGHDR and SFDVKD. CDR3 sequence reads: CATSTSRGTYEQYF. For the CDR3, the DNA is TGTGCCACCAGTACCAGCAGGGGAACCTACGAGCAGTACTTC.

This clonotype was observed at least ten times. V is TRBV28 and J is TRBJ2-3, with TRBD2 matching over 11 bases. The germline V gene encodes CDR1 MDHEN and CDR2 SYDVKM. V was pared by 4 bases and J by 2 bases, with 5 bases of the junction left unmatched. The CDR3 has 16 amino acids. The CDR3 protein is CASSSHSGRATDTQYF. In DNA form, the CDR3 reads TGTGCCAGCAGTTCACATAGCGGGAGGGCCACAGATACGCAGTATTTT. Supplemented by reference TRBV28 and TRBJ2-3, the full variable domain reads DVKVTQSSRYLVKRTGEKVFLECVQDMDHENMFWYRQDPGLGLRLIYFSYDVKMKEKGDIPEGYSVSREKKERFSLILESASTNQTSMYLCASSSHSGRATDTQYFGPGTRLTVL.

The V call is TRBV2, the J call TRBJ2-4; 7 bases map to TRBD1. The CDR3 runs 13 residues. With 8 bases clipped from V and 1 base from J, the junction kept 2 bases outside the gene matches. Germline values: CDR1 SNHLY, CDR2 FYNNEI. The CDR3 DNA sequence: TGTGCCAGCCAACAGGGGGCCAAAAACATTCAGTACTTC. Amino acid sequence: CASQQGAKNIQYF.

The table lists this clonotype with a few counts. The chain combines TRBV30 with TRBJ2-2; maybe TRBD1 (6 bases). V was trimmed by 4 bases and J by 0 bases, leaving 9 bases between them. The CDR3 extends over 14 amino acids. Germline assignment: CDR1 GTSNPN and CDR2 SVGIG (reference sequence). The CDR3 is CAWKRTANTGELFF. In DNA, the CDR3 is TGTGCCTGGAAGAGGACAGCGAACACCGGGGAGCTGTTTTTT.

Of note for this clonotype: The junction and the germline gene differ at one end; a read error may be behind it. The V and J genes are TRBV12-3 or TRBV12-4 and TRBJ2-5; 9 bases match TRBD1. The CDR3 covers 16 residues. CDR3 in DNA: TGCGCCAGCAGCCAAGGGCGTCCCGGGACAGGGGAGACCCAGTACTTC. It is translated as CASSQGRPGTGETQYF.

This clonotype was counted many times. The gene calls are TRBV2 and TRBJ1-5; D remains ambiguous. V lost 0 bases and J 7 bases, leaving 7 bases between the germline ends. Germline V gene sequence: CDR1 SNHLY, CDR2 FYNNEI. The CDR3 extends over 13 amino acids. The DNA of the CDR3 is TGTGCCAGCAGTGAAGCGGGCGGACAGCCCCAGCATTTT. Protein product: CASSEAGGQPQHF.

DNA for the CDR3: TGCAGTGCTCGCCGGGGAGTGTACGAGCAGTACTTC. Amino acid sequence: CSARRGVYEQYF. The V and J genes are TRBV20-1 and TRBJ2-7; TRBD2 is a possible D gene (5 bases). V lost 5 bases, J lost 4 bases, and 12 bases lay in between. This CDR3 contains 12 residues. Germline assignment: CDR1 DFQATT and CDR2 SNEGSKA (reference sequence).